This T cell receptor (beta chain) was retrieved from a study of regulatory T cells in long-lasting Graves disease (TCRdb year 2021). About the study as a whole: Antithyroid drugs had been taken for less than 3 months by newly diagnosed Graves' disease patients. The study was conducted in China and was registered as a clinical trial. This study used TCR sequencing and RNA sequencing of peripheral blood to compare persistent Graves' disease patients against newly diagnosed Graves' disease patients. A total of about 33 samples underwent TCR sequencing, from about 13 patients with persistent Graves' disease and around 20 patients with newly diagnosed Graves' disease.

Reading the label with the study, this specimen's time point is: newly diagnosed GD, antithyroid drugs for less than 3 months. RNA was extracted from PBMCs in TRIzol for both TCR sequencing and RNA sequencing. The diagnosis of Graves' disease was made according to American Thyroid Association guidelines. Recruitment of patients was carried out at an endocrinology department in Xi'an, China. Each patient gave 8.5 to 9.5 milliliters of peripheral blood, collected in an EDTA anticoagulant tube. Ficoll Paque Plus density gradient separation was used to isolate PBMCs, and no additional T cell sorting was done. An Agilent 2100 Bioanalyzer and agarose gel were used to check RNA quality, and a NanoDrop 2000 was used to measure RNA concentration. Overall results and qualifications from the work: A larger number of public clonotypes was shared among persistent patients (fewer than 3,000) than among newly diagnosed patients (approximately 1,000). The study examined only peripheral blood because the primary lesion, thyroid tissue, could not be accessed. Persistent disease showed preferential use of TRBV28, TRBJ1-2 and TRBJ2-5, whereas newly diagnosed disease favored TRBV20-1 and TRBJ2-1. Compared with newly diagnosed patients, persistent Graves' disease patients had lower TCR Shannon entropy and fewer highly expanded clones, which suggests clonal expansion. The authors acknowledged the small sample size as a limitation that may reduce accuracy. Sequencing and analysis were restricted to the TCR beta chain.

The CDR3 measures 14 amino acids from cysteine to phenylalanine. Solely the CDR3 DNA is kept, with 42 bases framed from the first base. Trimming at the junction amounts to 7 bases on V and 1 base on J, and the germline ends lie 11 bases apart. CDR1 and CDR2 (MDHEN, SYDVKM) derive from the germline V gene. Many counts were recorded for this clonotype. Its antigen has not been determined. Within one base of it there is no much larger clone, and no base qualities were kept. Library preparation was by multiplex PCR. The reads were generated on an Illumina HiSeq 4000. CDR3 regions were amplified by Arm-PCR with iRepertoire HTBI primers to construct TCR beta libraries. PCR products were gel purified before sequencing. In the source study's methods: Across samples, about 64 TRBV and 14 TRBJ segments were identified and used for gene usage analysis of CDR3 amino acid clonotypes. Filtered high-quality paired reads were merged into contigs using COPE and FqMerger. Contigs were aligned with BLAST to IMGT TRBV, TRBD and TRBJ reference genes, and CDR3 was defined per IMGT. Clonotypes above 0.1% frequency were classified as highly expanded clones. Shannon entropy was used to measure repertoire diversity, and the Gini coefficient was used to measure V-J evenness. Public clonotypes were defined as clonotypes shared by more than one individual. Clones were called with MiXCR by TCRdb after fastp trimmed the public reads at Q25, and only in-frame beta chains were retained. CDR3 protein duplicates are merged, each entry listing the most common genes and DNA. None of the V and J calls come from the authors' own analysis; TCRdb made them. This sample lists about 610,000 distinct CDR3 sequences; roughly 16% were detected once. Of the sample, around 12% is held by the ten largest clones.

The sample also formed part of further work on T cells in Graves' hyperthyroidism and ophthalmopathy. The second study's authors report: Stable Graves' hyperthyroidism was defined as no progression to ophthalmopathy during 18 months of follow-up. Hyperthyroidism patients were newly diagnosed, had a disease duration of under 2 months, and were aged 18 to 65 years. Patients with uncontrolled infections, other autoimmune diseases, pregnancy or lactation were excluded. Diagnoses were established on the basis of clinical symptoms, serum thyroxine and TRAb, thyroid ultrasound, and orbital computed tomography. The first round of RT-PCR for the TCR CDR3 was performed with the HTBI primer set and the Qiagen OneStep RT-PCR kit. Most expanded thyroid clonotypes (frequency above 0.001) were also found in blood, which suggests that blood repertoires may mirror thyroid immune responses. A model built on a 13 V-J signature distinguished ophthalmopathy from stable hyperthyroidism, reaching about 88% sensitivity and about 81% specificity in cross-validation and 80%/75% in testing. During validation, the model predicted progression to ophthalmopathy a median of roughly six months ahead of onset, with roughly 65% sensitivity and 72% to 85% specificity. To identify distinguishing TCR V-J signatures, a discovery cohort of 100 patients was used, comprising 40 to 45 with Graves' ophthalmopathy and 57 with stable Graves' hyperthyroidism. Prospective prediction of ophthalmopathy was tested in an independent validation cohort consisting of some 19 hyperthyroidism patients and some 17 patients who later progressed to ophthalmopathy. The 100 discovery patients were randomly divided into training and test sets at a 7:3 ratio. In more than 5 Graves' hyperthyroidism patients, the study also compared T-cell repertoires from thyroid tissue with T-cell repertoires from blood. Following sampling, methimazole starting at 30 mg daily was given to hyperthyroidism patients, and high-dose intravenous methylprednisolone was given to ophthalmopathy patients. The libraries were constructed in a second round of multiplex PCR and then size-selected and purified. Libraries were sequenced paired-end with 100 bp reads on an Illumina HiSeq2000. Raw data were processed with SOAPnuke, discarding reads with adapters, uncalled bases, mean Phred below 15, or no exact constant-primer or identifier match. COPE v1.2.5 was used to merge the high-quality paired reads, and each unique nucleotide sequence was defined as a clonotype. Clonotypes were aligned to IMGT TRBV, TRBD and TRBJ reference segments using MiTCR v1.1. The analysis included only V-J combinations with a frequency above 0.0001, which together covered 98% to 99.2% of the repertoires. The TCS score was defined as F50 (clonal expansion) divided by E x V (chaos), with BLOSUM62-based TCRdist calculated between CDR3 peptides within each V-J. Welch's t-statistics and random forest reduced around 550 V-J features to 10 to 15, which were used in a naive Bayes classifier (R e1071). Sample size was not statistically predetermined, and investigators were not blinded to group allocation. According to the paper, TCR Vbeta CDR3 sequencing was carried out on approximately 140 peripheral blood samples, which came from some 41 ophthalmopathy, some 73 hyperthyroidism and about 17 progressor patients.

The material was peripheral blood mononuclear cells (PBMCs), obtained at new diagnosis, from a patient treated with antithyroid drugs. The chain employs TRBV28 and TRBJ1-5; the D gene cannot be named for sure. The sequence came from a man younger than 35 with Graves disease. Donor details come from another sample of the same person, matched by shared clones. The base sequence is TGTGCCAGCACGTCACAGCCGAGCAATCAGCCCCAGCATTTT. This codes for CASTSQPSNQPQHF.